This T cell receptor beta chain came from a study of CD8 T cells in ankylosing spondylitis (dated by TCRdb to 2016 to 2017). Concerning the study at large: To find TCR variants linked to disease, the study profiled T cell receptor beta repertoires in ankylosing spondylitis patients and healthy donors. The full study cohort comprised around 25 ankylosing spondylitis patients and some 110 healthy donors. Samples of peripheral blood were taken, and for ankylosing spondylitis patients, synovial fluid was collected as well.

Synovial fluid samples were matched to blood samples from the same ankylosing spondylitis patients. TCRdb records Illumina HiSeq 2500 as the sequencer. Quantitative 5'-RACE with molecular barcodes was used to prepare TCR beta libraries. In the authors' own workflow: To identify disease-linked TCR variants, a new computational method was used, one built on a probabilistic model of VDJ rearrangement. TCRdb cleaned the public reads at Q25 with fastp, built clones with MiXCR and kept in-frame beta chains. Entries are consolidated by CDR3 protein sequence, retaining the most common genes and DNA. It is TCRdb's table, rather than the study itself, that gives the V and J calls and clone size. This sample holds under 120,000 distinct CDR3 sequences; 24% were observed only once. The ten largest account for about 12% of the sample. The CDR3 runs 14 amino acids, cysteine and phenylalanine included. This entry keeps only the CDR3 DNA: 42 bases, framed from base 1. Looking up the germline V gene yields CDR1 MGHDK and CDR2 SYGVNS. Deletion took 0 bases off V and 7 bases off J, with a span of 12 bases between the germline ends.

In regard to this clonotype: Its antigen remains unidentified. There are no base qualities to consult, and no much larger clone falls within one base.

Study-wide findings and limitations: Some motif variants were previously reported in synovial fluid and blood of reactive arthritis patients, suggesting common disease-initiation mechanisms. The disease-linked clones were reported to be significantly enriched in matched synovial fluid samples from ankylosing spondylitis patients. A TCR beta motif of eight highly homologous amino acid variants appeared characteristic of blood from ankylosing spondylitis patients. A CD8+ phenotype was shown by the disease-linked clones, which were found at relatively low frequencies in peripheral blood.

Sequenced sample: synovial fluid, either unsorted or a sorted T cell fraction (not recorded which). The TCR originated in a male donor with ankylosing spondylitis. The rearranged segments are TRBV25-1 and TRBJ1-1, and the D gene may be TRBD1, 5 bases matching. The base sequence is TGTGCCAGCAGTGAATACGGGGGGGACCTTGAAGCTTTCTTT. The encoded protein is CASSEYGGDLEAFF. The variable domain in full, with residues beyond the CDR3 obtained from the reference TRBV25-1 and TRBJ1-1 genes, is EADIYQTPRYLVIGTGKKITLECSQTMGHDKMYWYQQDPGMELHLIHYSYGVNSTEKGDLSSESTVSRIRTEHFPLTLESARPSHTSQYLCASSEYGGDLEAFFGQGTRLTVV.